The clone carrying this T cell receptor (beta chain) has more than one count but fewer than ten. This CDR3 contains 13 residues. Germline CDR1 MNHEY, CDR2 SVGEGT. The V gene lost 8 bases and the J gene lost 5 bases, with 13 bases spanning the gap. Described time point: pre-sensitization, week 0. Sample treatment: therapeutic diphenylcyclopropenone sensitization with weekly scalp DPC. The data are from a study of human T cells and chemical hapten exposure. One entry per CDR3 protein results from TCRdb running MiXCR on the RACE reads. The top ten clones hold under 2.5% of a sample with under 300,000 distinct CDR3 sequences, about 8.1% of them seen once.

The source of this sequence is a woman in her thirties or forties with alopecia areata. Some clones in this sample may be carry-over from other donors' samples. This material consisted of whole blood, taken in connection with sensitization to the hapten diphenylcyclopropenone (DPC). The chain links TRBV6-2 or TRBV6-3 to TRBJ1-5, with D hard to call. CDR3 protein: CASGWIRDQPQHF. CDR3 coding DNA: TGTGCCAGCGGCTGGATACGAGATCAGCCCCAGCATTTT.